A selection of T cell receptor beta chains follows, all from one sample in a study of blood T cells in healthy people across ages. TCRdb itself ran the 5' RACE reads through MiXCR, one entry per CDR3 protein. Here the sample spans 650,000 to 900,000 distinct CDR3 sequences, 55% to 65% being singletons. The sequencing sample was made of blood. The receptors originated from a young man in good health. CDR3s include the opening cysteine and the closing phenylalanine or tryptophan. The order of the fields is D gene, V gene, J gene, clone size, CDR3 protein, CDR3 DNA. The D gene is left open where the match is weak. A clone size is listed for some rows: how often the clone was seen (once, few, many), or a class if it is expanded.

>NA|TRBV30|TRBJ2-1|NA
CAWSAGDYNEQFF
TGTGCCTGGAGTGCGGGGGACTACAATGAGCAGTTCTTC
>TRBD1|TRBV29-1|TRBJ2-7|few
CSVGLRTGGDSYEQYF
TGCAGCGTTGGGTTAAGGACAGGGGGCGATTCCTACGAGCAGTACTTC
>NA|TRBV12-3/TRBV12-4|TRBJ2-5|NA
CASSLSKETQYF
TGTGCCAGCAGTTTAAGCAAAGAGACCCAGTACTTC
>NA|TRBV28|TRBJ2-1|few
CASTLGGIGANEQFF
TGTGCCAGCACTCTAGGGGGTATCGGGGCCAATGAGCAGTTCTTC
>TRBD2|TRBV3-1|TRBJ2-1|many
CASSPRDRGEANEQFF
TGTGCCAGCAGCCCCCGGGACCGGGGGGAGGCCAATGAGCAGTTCTTC
>NA|TRBV4-2|TRBJ2-1|NA
CASSQDPGVPNEQFF
TGTGCCAGCAGCCAAGATCCCGGGGTCCCGAATGAGCAGTTCTTC
>NA|TRBV7-2|TRBJ2-3|NA
CASSFGARDTQYF
TGTGCCAGCAGCTTTGGAGCGAGAGATACGCAGTATTTT
>TRBD2|TRBV29-1|TRBJ2-1|NA
CSVGAGGVLPHNEQFF
TGCAGCGTTGGGGCCGGGGGGGTCCTCCCCCACAATGAGCAGTTCTTC
>NA|TRBV29-1|TRBJ2-1|few
CSVESGPSSYNEQFF
TGCAGCGTTGAATCGGGGCCGAGCTCCTACAATGAGCAGTTCTTC
>NA|TRBV6-1|TRBJ2-7|NA
CASSTTEQYF
TGTGCCAGCAGTACTACCGAGCAGTACTTC
>NA|TRBV12-3/TRBV12-4|TRBJ2-4|many
CASSLGGNIQYF
TGTGCCAGCAGCCTTGGGGGCAACATTCAGTACTTC
>TRBD1|TRBV7-2|TRBJ2-7|few
CASSHDRGSYEQYF
TGTGCCAGCAGTCACGACAGGGGGTCCTACGAGCAGTACTTC
>TRBD1|TRBV28|TRBJ2-1|NA
CASRSRDRGYNEQFF
TGTGCCAGCAGGTCACGGGACAGGGGCTACAATGAGCAGTTCTTC
>TRBD2|TRBV29-1|TRBJ2-1|few
CSVNGLAGGGNEQFF
TGCAGCGTCAATGGCCTAGCGGGGGGAGGCAATGAGCAGTTCTTC
>NA|TRBV2|TRBJ1-2|NA
CASSAVRGRANGYTF
TGTGCCAGCAGCGCTGTTCGGGGGCGCGCTAATGGCTACACCTTC
>NA|TRBV7-2|TRBJ2-3|few
CASSPGGGADTQYF
TGTGCCAGCAGCCCCGGGGGTGGAGCAGATACGCAGTATTTT
>NA|TRBV2|TRBJ2-3|NA
CASRRRDIGAEGTDTQYF
TGTGCCAGCAGGCGCCGGGACATAGGAGCGGAAGGCACAGATACGCAGTATTTT
>NA|TRBV10-3|TRBJ1-2|NA
CAIREGQNYGYTF
TGTGCCATCAGGGAAGGACAGAACTATGGCTACACCTTC